The clone carrying this T cell receptor (beta chain) was counted only a few times. These data originate in a study of blood T cell repertoires in COVID-19. Study at large: COVID-19 samples from acute and convalescent phases originated in the United States, Italy and Spain. Sources were T cells, B-cell-depleted T cells, or PBMCs; the material itself was cDNA or gDNA.

In the source study's methods: From reference gene primer amplification, estimates of nucleated cell counts were derived. Using immunoSEQ multiplex PCR, the repertoire was profiled, and TCRdb retains in-frame clones only, with some absent. V, J and clone size are those of that table, while D and trimming were read from the DNA. The sample records under 150,000 clones, 80% to 90% being singletons. J was trimmed by 5 bases and V by 0 bases; bases with no gene match: 1. Germline CDR1 reads SGHRS; CDR2 reads YFSETQ. The CDR3 is 13 residues long. Sequencing used peripheral blood. V gene TRBV5-1 combines with J gene TRBJ1-2; 7 bases agree with TRBD1. This receptor was obtained from a human donor in a cohort sampled during active COVID-19. CDR3 in DNA: TGCGCCAGCAGCTTGGAGACAGGGTATGGCTACACCTTC. This translates into CASSLETGYGYTF.